These T cell receptor beta chains were read from a single sample in a study of PD-L1 blockade in urothelial cancer. Method: immunoSEQ multiplex PCR; TCRdb's copy keeps in-frame clones and lacks some. The repertoire holds tens of thousands of clones, with 84% as singletons. The material was PBMCs, obtained around atezolizumab (anti-PD-L1) treatment. These receptors were taken from a man in his 60s with urothelial cancer. Both conserved end residues are part of each CDR3. The D gene is left open where the match is weak. The size of a clone is reported for some rows only, either as once, few or many, or as a class for expanded clones.

TRBJ1-1,NA,TRBV7-2,NA,CASSLKLNVPAFF,TGTGCCAGCAGCCTGAAACTAAATGTCCCAGCTTTCTTT
TRBJ2-7,NA,TRBV7-3,TRBD1,CASSLNRGYEQYF,TGTGCCAGCAGCTTAAACAGGGGGTACGAGCAGTACTTC
TRBJ2-7,NA,TRBV7-9,TRBD2,CASSLGEGGGYEQYF,TGTGCCAGCAGCCTCGGGGAGGGTGGTGGCTACGAGCAGTACTTC
TRBJ1-2,once,TRBV7-2,NA,CASSSRDLTDGYTF,TGTGCCAGCAGCTCCCGAGACTTAACGGATGGCTACACCTTC
TRBJ2-7,NA,TRBV5-1,TRBD1,CASSFSTGGTYEQYF,TGCGCCAGCAGCTTTTCGACAGGGGGGACCTACGAGCAGTACTTC
TRBJ2-7,NA,TRBV2,TRBD2,CASSAGASGRSYEQYF,TGTGCCAGCAGTGCAGGGGCTAGCGGGAGGTCCTACGAGCAGTACTTC
TRBJ1-1,NA,TRBV5-1,TRBD1,CASSPGGALNTEAFF,TGCGCCAGCAGCCCAGGGGGCGCCTTGAACACTGAAGCTTTCTTT
TRBJ1-1,NA,TRBV7-8,NA,CASRQGSNMNTEAFF,TGTGCCAGCCGGCAGGGCTCCAATATGAACACTGAAGCTTTCTTT
TRBJ2-3,NA,TRBV7-2,TRBD2,CASSLGLAADTDTQYF,TGTGCCAGCAGCTTAGGTCTAGCGGCCGACACAGATACGCAGTATTTT
TRBJ2-6,NA,TRBV6-1,NA,CASSEQFSGANVLTF,TGTGCCAGCAGTGAACAATTCTCTGGGGCCAACGTCCTGACTTTC
TRBJ1-1,NA,TRBV6-1,NA,CASSASWGGAFF,TGTGCCAGCAGTGCATCCTGGGGAGGAGCTTTCTTT
TRBJ1-1,NA,TRBV19,TRBD1,CAARTGPRNTEAFF,TGTGCCGCCCGGACAGGGCCAAGGAACACTGAAGCTTTCTTT
TRBJ2-1,NA,TRBV7-2,NA,CASSRKLDNEQFF,TGTGCCAGCAGCCGCAAACTAGACAATGAGCAGTTCTTC
TRBJ1-6,NA,TRBV10-2,TRBD1,CASSGQGNNNSPLHF,TGCGCCAGCAGTGGACAGGGGAACAATAATTCACCCCTCCACTTT
TRBJ2-7,NA,TRBV4-2,TRBD1,CASSQGPGQRTYEQYF,TGTGCCAGCAGCCAAGGGCCGGGACAGAGAACCTACGAGCAGTACTTC
TRBJ2-1,once,TRBV6-5,NA,CASRSRIRNEQFF,TGTGCCAGCCGATCTAGGATCCGCAATGAGCAGTTCTTC
TRBJ2-3,NA,TRBV4-3,TRBD2,CASSQERTSGRARADTQYF,TGCGCCAGCAGCCAGGAAAGGACTAGCGGGAGGGCCCGTGCAGATACGCAGTATTTT
TRBJ2-1,few,TRBV4-1,TRBD1,CASSPSWTGGFYNEQFF,TGCGCCAGCAGCCCTTCTTGGACAGGGGGTTTCTACAATGAGCAGTTCTTC
TRBJ1-1,NA,TRBV9,TRBD1,CASTGQGGTEAFF,TGTGCCAGCACTGGACAGGGAGGGACTGAAGCTTTCTTT
TRBJ1-2,few,TRBV15,TRBD1,CATSREDRGDYGYTF,TGTGCCACCAGCAGAGAGGACAGGGGTGACTATGGCTACACCTTC
TRBJ2-1,NA,TRBV7-6,NA,CASSLSAANEQFF,TGTGCCAGCAGCTTATCAGCGGCGAATGAGCAGTTCTTC
TRBJ2-3,NA,TRBV11-3,TRBD2,CASSPGLAGFYRTDTQYF,TGTGCCAGCAGCCCGGGACTAGCGGGGTTCTATCGCACAGATACGCAGTATTTT
TRBJ2-3,NA,TRBV18,TRBD2,CASSPPRGGAGTDTQYF,TGTGCCAGCTCACCACCTCGCGGGGGGGCGGGCACAGATACGCAGTATTTT
TRBJ1-4,NA,TRBV18,NA,CASSPPTRGTNEKLFF,TGTGCCAGCTCACCACCAACGCGGGGCACTAATGAAAAACTGTTTTTT
TRBJ2-7,NA,TRBV5-4,TRBD1,CASSLGGQGVKQYF,TGTGCCAGCAGCTTGGGCGGACAGGGGGTTAAGCAGTACTTC
TRBJ1-2,NA,TRBV5-4,NA,CASSPEGQNYGYTF,TGTGCCAGCAGCCCCGAAGGACAGAATTATGGCTACACCTTC
TRBJ2-7,NA,TRBV11-3,TRBD2,CASSRGLAGSGEQYF,TGTGCCAGCAGCCGCGGACTAGCGGGATCTGGCGAGCAGTACTTC
TRBJ2-1,NA,TRBV5-1,NA,CASSLEGAAGNEQFF,TGCGCCAGCAGCCTGGAGGGGGCGGCGGGGAATGAGCAGTTCTTC
TRBJ2-2,NA,TRBV14,NA,CASSQGWAPQSGELFF,TGTGCCAGCAGCCAAGGATGGGCCCCCCAGAGCGGGGAGCTGTTTTTT
TRBJ1-1,NA,TRBV7-9,NA,CASSFMNTEAFF,TGTGCCAGCAGCTTTATGAACACTGAAGCTTTCTTT